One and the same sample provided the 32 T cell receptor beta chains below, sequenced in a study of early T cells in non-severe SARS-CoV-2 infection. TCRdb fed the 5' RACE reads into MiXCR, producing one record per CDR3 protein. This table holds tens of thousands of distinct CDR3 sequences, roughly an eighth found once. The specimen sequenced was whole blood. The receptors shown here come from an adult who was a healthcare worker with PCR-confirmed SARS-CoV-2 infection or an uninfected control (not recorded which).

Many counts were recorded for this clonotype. CDR3 amino acids: CASRTGGAGNWEQYF. CDR3 nucleotides: TGTGCCAGTCGTACCGGGGGAGCGGGTAACTGGGAGCAGTACTTC. The chain employs TRBV6-5 and TRBJ2-7; possible D gene TRBD2, 6 bases. Trimming removed 9 bases at V and 7 bases at J, with 25 bases between. The CDR3 spans 15 residues. The V gene's germline CDR1 is MNHEY and CDR2 SVGAGI.

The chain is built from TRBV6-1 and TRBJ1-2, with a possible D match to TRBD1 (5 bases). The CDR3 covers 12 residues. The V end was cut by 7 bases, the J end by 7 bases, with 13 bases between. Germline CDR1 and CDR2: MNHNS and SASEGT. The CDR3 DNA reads TGTGCCAGCACCACGGAGGGGCCTGGCTACACCTTC. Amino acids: CASTTEGPGYTF.

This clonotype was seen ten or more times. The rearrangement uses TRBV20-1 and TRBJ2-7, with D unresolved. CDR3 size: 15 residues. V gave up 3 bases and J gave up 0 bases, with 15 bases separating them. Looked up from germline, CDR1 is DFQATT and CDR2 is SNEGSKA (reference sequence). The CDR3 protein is CSASLGEISSYEQYF. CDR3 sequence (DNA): TGCAGTGCTAGTTTGGGCGAGATAAGCTCCTACGAGCAGTACTTC.

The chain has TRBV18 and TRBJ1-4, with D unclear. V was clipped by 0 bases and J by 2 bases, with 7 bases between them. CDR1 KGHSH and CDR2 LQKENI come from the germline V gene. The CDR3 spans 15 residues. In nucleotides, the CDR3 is TGTGCCAGCTCACCACCGGGAGGGACTAATGAAAAACTGTTTTTT. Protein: CASSPPGGTNEKLFF. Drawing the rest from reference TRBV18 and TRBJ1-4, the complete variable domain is NAGVMQNPRHLVRRRGQEARLRCSPMKGHSHVYWYRQLPEEGLKFMVYLQKENIIDESGMPKERFSAEFPKEGPSILRIQQVVRGDSAAYFCASSPPGGTNEKLFFGSGTQLSVL.

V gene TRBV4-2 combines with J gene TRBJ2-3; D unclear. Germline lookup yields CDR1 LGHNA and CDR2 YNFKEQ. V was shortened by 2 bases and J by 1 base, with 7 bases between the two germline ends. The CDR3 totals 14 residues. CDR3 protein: CASSQSQRTDTQYF. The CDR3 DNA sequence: TGTGCCAGCAGCCAAAGCCAGCGCACAGATACGCAGTATTTT.

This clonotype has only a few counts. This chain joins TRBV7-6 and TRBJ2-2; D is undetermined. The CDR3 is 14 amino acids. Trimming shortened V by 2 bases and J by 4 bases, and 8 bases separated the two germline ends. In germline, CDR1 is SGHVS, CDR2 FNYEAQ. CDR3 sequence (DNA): TGTGCCAGCAGCTTATTATTTGGCACCGGGGAGCTGTTTTTT. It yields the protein CASSLLFGTGELFF.

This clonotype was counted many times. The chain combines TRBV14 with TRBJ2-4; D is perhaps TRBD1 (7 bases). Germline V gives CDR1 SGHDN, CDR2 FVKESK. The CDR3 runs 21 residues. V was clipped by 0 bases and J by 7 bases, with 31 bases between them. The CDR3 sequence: CASSQEGARPWDSGPGNIQYF. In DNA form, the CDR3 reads TGTGCCAGCAGCCAAGAGGGGGCAAGACCCTGGGACAGCGGGCCGGGGAACATTCAGTACTTC.

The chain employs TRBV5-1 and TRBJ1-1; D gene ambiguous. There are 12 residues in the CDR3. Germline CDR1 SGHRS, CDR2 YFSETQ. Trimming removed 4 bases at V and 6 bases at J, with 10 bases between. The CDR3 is CASSVGQAEAFF. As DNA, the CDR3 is TGCGCCAGCAGCGTGGGTCAGGCTGAAGCTTTCTTT.

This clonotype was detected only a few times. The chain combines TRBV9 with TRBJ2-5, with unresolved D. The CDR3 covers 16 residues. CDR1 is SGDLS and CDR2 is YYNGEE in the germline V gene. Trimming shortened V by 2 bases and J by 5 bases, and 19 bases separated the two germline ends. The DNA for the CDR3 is TGTGCCAGCAGCGTCACGCCTCGCGGCGTCGGGGAGACCCAGTACTTC. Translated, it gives CASSVTPRGVGETQYF.

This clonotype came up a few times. The CDR3 sequence is CASSLREARNEQFF. CDR3 bases: TGTGCCAGCAGTTTACGGGAGGCGAGGAATGAGCAGTTCTTC. The rearrangement uses TRBV12-3 or TRBV12-4 and TRBJ2-1; 7 bases are shared with TRBD2. The CDR3 is made up of 14 amino acids. Trimming removed 2 bases from V and 7 bases from J; junction bases left unmatched: 5.

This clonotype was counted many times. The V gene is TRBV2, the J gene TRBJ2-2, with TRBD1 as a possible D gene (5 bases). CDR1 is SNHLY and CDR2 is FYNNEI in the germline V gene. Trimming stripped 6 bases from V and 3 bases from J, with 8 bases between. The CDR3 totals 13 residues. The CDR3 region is CASRGLDTGELFF. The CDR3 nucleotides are TGTGCCAGCAGGGGGCTCGACACCGGGGAGCTGTTTTTT.

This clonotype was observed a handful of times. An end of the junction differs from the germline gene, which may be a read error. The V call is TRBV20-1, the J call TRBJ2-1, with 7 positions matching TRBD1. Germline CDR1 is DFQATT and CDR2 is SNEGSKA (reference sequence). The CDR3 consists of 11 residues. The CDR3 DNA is TGCAGTGCCAGAGGGGGCCTTGAGCAGTTCTTC. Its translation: CSARGGLEQFF.

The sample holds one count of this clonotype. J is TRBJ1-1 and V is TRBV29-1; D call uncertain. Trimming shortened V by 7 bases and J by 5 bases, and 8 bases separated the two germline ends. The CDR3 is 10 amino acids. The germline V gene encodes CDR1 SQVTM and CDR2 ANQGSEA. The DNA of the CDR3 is TGCAGCGCCCGGGGAACTGAAGCTTTCTTT. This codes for CSARGTEAFF.

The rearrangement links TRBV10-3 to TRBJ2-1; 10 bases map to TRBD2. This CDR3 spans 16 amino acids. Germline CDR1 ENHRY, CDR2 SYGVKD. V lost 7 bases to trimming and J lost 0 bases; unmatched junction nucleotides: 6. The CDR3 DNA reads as TGTGCCATCAAACCTAGCGGGGGAAGCTCCTACAATGAGCAGTTCTTC. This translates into CAIKPSGGSSYNEQFF.

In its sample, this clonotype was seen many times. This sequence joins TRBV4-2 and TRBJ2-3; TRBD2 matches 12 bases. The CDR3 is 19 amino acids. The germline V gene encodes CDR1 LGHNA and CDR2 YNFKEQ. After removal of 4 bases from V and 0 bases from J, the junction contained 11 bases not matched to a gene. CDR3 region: CASSRRWRGLAGSTDTQYF. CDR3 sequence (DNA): TGTGCCAGCAGCCGAAGGTGGCGCGGACTAGCGGGGAGCACAGATACGCAGTATTTT.

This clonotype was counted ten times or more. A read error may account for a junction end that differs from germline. The CDR3 DNA sequence: TGCAGCGTAGAAGAGGCTACAGATACGCAGTATTTT. Its translation is CSVEEATDTQYF. This sequence joins TRBV29-1 and TRBJ2-3; unclear D gene. The CDR3 has 12 amino acids. The germline V gene has CDR1 SQVTM and CDR2 ANQGSEA.

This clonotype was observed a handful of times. In DNA, the CDR3 is TGTGCCAGCAGCACCGCTAGCCAAGGTTTGGACATTCAGTACTTC. Amino acids: CASSTASQGLDIQYF. The rearrangement links TRBV7-2 to TRBJ2-4, with D maybe TRBD2 (5 bases). CDR1 is SGHTA, CDR2 FQGNSA, per germline. The CDR3 runs 15 residues. V lost 5 bases to trimming and J lost 8 bases, with 19 bases between them.

CDR3 nucleotides: TGTGCCACCACCGGTGAGGGGGACACTGAAGCTTTCTTT. This encodes CATTGEGDTEAFF. This chain uses TRBV24-1 with TRBJ1-1, with D possibly TRBD1 on 6 matching bases. The CDR3 covers 13 residues. Germline V lookup: CDR1 KGHDR, CDR2 SFDVKD. With 8 bases removed from V and 3 bases from J, the gap between germline ends came to 12 bases.

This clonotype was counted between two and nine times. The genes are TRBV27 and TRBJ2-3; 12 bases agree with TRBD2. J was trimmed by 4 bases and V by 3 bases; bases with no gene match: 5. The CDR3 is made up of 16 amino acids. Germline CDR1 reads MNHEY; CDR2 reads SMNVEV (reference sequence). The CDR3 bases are TGTGCCAGCAGTTTTAGAGGGACTAGCGGGCCAGATACGCAGTATTTT. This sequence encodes CASSFRGTSGPDTQYF.

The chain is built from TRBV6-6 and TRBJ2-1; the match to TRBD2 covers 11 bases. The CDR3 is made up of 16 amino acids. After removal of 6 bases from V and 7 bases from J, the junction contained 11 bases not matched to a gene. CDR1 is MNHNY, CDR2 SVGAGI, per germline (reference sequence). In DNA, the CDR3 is TGTGCCAGCAGCTCTCGCCTAGCGGGAGGAGGGAATGAGCAGTTCTTC. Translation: CASSSRLAGGGNEQFF.

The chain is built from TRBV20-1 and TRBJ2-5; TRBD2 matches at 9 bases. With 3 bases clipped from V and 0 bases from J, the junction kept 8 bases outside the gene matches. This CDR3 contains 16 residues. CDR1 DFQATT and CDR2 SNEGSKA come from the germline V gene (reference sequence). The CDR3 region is CSASYGTSWYQETQYF. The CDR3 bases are TGCAGTGCTAGTTATGGGACTAGCTGGTACCAAGAGACCCAGTACTTC.

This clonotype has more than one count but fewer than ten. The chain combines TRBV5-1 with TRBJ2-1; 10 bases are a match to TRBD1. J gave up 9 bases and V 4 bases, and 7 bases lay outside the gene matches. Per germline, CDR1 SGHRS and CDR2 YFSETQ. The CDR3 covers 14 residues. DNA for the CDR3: TGCGCCAGCAGCCTCGGACAGGGGGTCGGTGAGCAGTTCTTC. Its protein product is CASSLGQGVGEQFF.

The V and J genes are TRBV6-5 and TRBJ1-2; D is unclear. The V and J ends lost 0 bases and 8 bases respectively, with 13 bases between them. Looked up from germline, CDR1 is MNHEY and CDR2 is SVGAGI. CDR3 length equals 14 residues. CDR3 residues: CASSYSTGARGYTF. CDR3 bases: TGTGCCAGCAGTTACTCTACGGGCGCGAGGGGCTACACCTTC.

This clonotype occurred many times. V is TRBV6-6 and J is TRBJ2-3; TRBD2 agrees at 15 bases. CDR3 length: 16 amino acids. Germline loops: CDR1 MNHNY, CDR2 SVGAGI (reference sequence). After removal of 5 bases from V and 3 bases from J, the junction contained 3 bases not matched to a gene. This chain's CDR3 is CASSLGTSGRTDTQYF. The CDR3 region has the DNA TGTGCCAGCAGTCTCGGGACTAGCGGGAGGACAGATACGCAGTATTTT.

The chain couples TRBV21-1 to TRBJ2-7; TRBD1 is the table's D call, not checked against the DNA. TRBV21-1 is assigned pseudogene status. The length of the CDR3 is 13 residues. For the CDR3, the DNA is TGTGCCAGCAGCAACTCCAGGGACTACGAGCAGTACTTC. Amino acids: CASSNSRDYEQYF.

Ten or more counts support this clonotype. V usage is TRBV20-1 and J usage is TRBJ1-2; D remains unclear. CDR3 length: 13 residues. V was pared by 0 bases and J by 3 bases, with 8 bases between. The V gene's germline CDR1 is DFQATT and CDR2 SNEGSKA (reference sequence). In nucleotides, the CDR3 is TGCAGTGCTAGAGATCGGAAGGACTATGGCTACACCTTC. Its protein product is CSARDRKDYGYTF.

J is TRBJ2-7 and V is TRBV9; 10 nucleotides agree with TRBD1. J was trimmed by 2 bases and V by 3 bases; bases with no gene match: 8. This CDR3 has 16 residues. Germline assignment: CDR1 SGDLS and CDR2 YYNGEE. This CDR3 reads CASSARQGAATYEQYF. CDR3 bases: TGTGCCAGCAGCGCCCGACAGGGGGCGGCCACCTACGAGCAGTACTTC.

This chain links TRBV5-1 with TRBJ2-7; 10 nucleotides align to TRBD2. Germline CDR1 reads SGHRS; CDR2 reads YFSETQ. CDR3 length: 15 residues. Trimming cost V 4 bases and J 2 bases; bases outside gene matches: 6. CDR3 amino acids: CASSTSSGSTYEQYF. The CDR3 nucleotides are TGCGCCAGCAGCACATCTAGCGGGAGTACCTACGAGCAGTACTTC.

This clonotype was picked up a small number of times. CDR3 sequence (DNA): TGTGCCAGCAGTTCCCAGGGACAGGGGGGCACCGGGGAGCTGTTTTTT. This gives the protein CASSSQGQGGTGELFF. This chain links TRBV7-2 with TRBJ2-2; 11 bases fit TRBD1. Germline V gene sequence: CDR1 SGHTA, CDR2 FQGNSA. The CDR3 extends over 16 amino acids. V shed 6 bases and J 4 bases; nucleotides not matched to a gene: 7.

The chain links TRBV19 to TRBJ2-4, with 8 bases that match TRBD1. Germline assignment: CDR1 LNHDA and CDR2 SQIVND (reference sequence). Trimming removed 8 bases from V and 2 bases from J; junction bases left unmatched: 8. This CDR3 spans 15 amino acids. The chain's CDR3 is CASSWQGASKNIQYF. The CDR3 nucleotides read TGTGCCAGTTCTTGGCAGGGGGCTTCCAAAAACATTCAGTACTTC.

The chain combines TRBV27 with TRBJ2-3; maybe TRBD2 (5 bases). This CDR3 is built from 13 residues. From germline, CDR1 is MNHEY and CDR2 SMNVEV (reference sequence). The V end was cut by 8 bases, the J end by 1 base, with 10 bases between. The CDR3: CASRRRGTDTQYF. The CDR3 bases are TGTGCCAGCCGACGGCGGGGCACAGATACGCAGTATTTT.

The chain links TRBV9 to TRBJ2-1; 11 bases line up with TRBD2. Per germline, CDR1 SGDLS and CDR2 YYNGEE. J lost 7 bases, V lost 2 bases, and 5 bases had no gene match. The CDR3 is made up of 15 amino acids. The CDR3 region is CASSVVASGRNEQFF. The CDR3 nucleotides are TGTGCCAGCAGCGTGGTCGCTAGCGGGAGGAATGAGCAGTTCTTC. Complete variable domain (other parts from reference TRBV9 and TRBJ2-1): DSGVTQTPKHLITATGQRVTLRCSPRSGDLSVYWYQQSLDQGLQFLIQYYNGEERAKGNILERFSAQQFPDLHSELNLSSLELGDSALYFCASSVVASGRNEQFFGPGTRLTVL.